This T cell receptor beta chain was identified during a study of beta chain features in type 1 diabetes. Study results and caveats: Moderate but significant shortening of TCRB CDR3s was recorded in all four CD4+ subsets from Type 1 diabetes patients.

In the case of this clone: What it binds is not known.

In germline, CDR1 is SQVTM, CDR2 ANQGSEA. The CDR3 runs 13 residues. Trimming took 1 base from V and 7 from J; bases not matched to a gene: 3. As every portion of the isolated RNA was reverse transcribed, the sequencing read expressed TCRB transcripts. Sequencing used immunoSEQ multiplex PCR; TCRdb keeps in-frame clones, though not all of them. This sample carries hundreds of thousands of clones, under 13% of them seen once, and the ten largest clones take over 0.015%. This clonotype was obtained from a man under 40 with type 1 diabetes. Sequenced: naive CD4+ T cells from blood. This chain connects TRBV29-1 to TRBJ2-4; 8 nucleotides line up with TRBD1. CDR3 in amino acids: CSVEVDRANIQYF. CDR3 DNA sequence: TGCAGCGTTGAAGTGGACAGGGCGAACATTCAGTACTTC.